Each of the 5 T cell receptor beta chains below was sequenced from the same sample in a study of CD8 T cells in ankylosing spondylitis. MiXCR, run by TCRdb on the 5' RACE reads, gives a single entry per CDR3 protein. Counted here are 150,000 to 200,000 distinct CDR3 sequences, about 18% occurring once; the ten biggest clones make up roughly 8%. The source material was blood, either unsorted or a sorted T cell fraction (not recorded which). The origin of the receptors is a male donor with ankylosing spondylitis or in good health (not recorded which).

This clonotype was recorded only once. The chain is built from TRBV29-1 and TRBJ2-5; the D gene is possibly TRBD1 (6 bases). The germline gives CDR1 SQVTM, CDR2 ANQGSEA. The ends were cut back, 7 bases at V and 5 bases at J, with 14 bases in the middle. The CDR3 covers 12 residues. The CDR3 bases are TGCAGCGGGTCCCAGGGGTTTGAGACCCAGTACTTC. It codes for CSGSQGFETQYF. Complete variable domain (other parts from reference TRBV29-1 and TRBJ2-5): SAVISQKPSRDICQRGTSLTIQCQVDSQVTMMFWYRQQPGQSLTLIATANQGSEATYESGFVIDKFPISRPNLTFSTLTVSNMSPEDSSIYLCSGSQGFETQYFGPGTRLLVL.

This clonotype was counted at least ten times. The chain combines TRBV5-1 with TRBJ2-1; D remains ambiguous. CDR1 is SGHRS, CDR2 YFSETQ, per germline. Trimming shortened V by 5 bases and J by 7 bases, and 10 bases separated the two germline ends. CDR3 length equals 12 residues. Written as DNA, the CDR3 is TGCGCCAGCAGGGGCCAGTGGAATGAGCAGTTCTTC. This codes for CASRGQWNEQFF.

In its sample, this clonotype was seen many times. The V gene is TRBV6-5, the J gene TRBJ2-3, with D perhaps TRBD2 (7 bases). Germline-derived CDR1 and CDR2 are MNHEY and SVGAGI. The CDR3 contains 12 residues. Trimming cost V 9 bases and J 4 bases, with 11 bases left between them. CDR3 DNA: TGTGCCAGTATGGGGGGGCCAGATACGCAGTATTTT. Translated: CASMGGPDTQYF.

This clonotype has a count of ten or more. The rearrangement uses TRBV2 and TRBJ2-5, with 11 bases matching TRBD2. V shed 5 bases and J 3 bases; nucleotides not matched to a gene: 5. Germline-derived CDR1 and CDR2 are SNHLY and FYNNEI. This CDR3 comprises 15 residues. This chain's CDR3 is CASSSTGLAEETQYF. The CDR3 DNA reads TGTGCCAGCAGTTCAACGGGACTAGCGGAAGAGACCCAGTACTTC.

This clonotype has only a few counts. The gene calls are TRBV2 and TRBJ2-1; 7 nucleotides match TRBD2. V was clipped by 11 bases and J by 5 bases; unmatched bases: 9. Germline CDR1 is SNHLY and CDR2 is FYNNEI. The CDR3 is made up of 13 amino acids. CDR3 DNA sequence: TGTGCCGGTACCGGGACTAACAACAATGAGCAGTTCTTC. It specifies CAGTGTNNNEQFF.